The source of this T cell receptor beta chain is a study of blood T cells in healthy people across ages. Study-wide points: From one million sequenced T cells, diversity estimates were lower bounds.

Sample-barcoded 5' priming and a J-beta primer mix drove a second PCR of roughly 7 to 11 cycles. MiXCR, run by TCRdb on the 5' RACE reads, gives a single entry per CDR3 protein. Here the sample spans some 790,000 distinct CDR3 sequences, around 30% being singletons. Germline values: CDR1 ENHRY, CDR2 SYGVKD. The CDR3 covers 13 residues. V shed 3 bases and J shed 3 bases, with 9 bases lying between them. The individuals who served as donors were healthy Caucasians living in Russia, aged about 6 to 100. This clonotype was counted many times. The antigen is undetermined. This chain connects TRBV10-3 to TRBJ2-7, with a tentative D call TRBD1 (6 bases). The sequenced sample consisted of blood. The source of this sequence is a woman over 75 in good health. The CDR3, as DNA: TGTGCCATCAGTGAACAGGGAGACTACGAGCAGTACTTC. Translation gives CAISEQGDYEQYF.